A single T cell receptor (beta chain) is shown here with its context. This specimen belongs to a study of OX40 agonist ivuxolimab in advanced cancers. Profiled with immunoSEQ multiplex PCR; TCRdb holds only in-frame clones, not every one. This sample has about 81,000 clones, with under 90% found just once. Researchers took blood at baseline, on cycle 4 day 1, and on cycle 7 day 1. Here the sequenced sample was CD4+ or CD8+ T cells sorted from blood, taken in a trial of the OX40 agonist ivuxolimab. This TCR derives from an adult with an advanced solid tumor such as melanoma, head and neck, liver or kidney cancer.

The CDR3 region has the DNA TGTGCCAGCAGCCCCCACGGGGCGGGAGGGTCAAATGAGCAGTTCTTC. Translating gives CASSPHGAGGSNEQFF. The gene calls are TRBV9 and TRBJ2-1; 9 nucleotides match TRBD2. The CDR3 loop spans 16 amino acids. In germline, CDR1 is SGDLS, CDR2 YYNGEE. Losses at the gene ends were 4 bases for V and 7 bases for J; bases not matched to a gene: 12.